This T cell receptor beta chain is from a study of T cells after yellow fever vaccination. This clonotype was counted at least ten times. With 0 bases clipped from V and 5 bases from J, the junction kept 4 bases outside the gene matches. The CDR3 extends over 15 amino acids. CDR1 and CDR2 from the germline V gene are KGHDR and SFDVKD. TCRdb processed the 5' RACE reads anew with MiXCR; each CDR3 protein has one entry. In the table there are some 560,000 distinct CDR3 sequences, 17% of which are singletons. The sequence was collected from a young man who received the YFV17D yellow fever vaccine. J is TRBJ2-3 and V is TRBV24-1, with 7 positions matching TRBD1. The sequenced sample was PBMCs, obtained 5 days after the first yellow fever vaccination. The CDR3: CATSDLRDSQDTQYF. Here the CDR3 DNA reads TGTGCCACCAGTGATTTGAGGGACAGTCAAGATACGCAGTATTTT.